The entry below gives a single TCR beta chain sequence along with its context. The target antigen is unknown. The source of the sample is a study of OX40 agonist ivuxolimab in advanced cancers. Study in general: The treatment was a fully human IgG2 OX40 agonist, ivuxolimab.

Trimming stripped 0 bases from V and 6 bases from J, with 13 bases between. The CDR3 contains 14 residues. Looked up from germline, CDR1 is SGHRS and CDR2 is YFSETQ. Repertoires were generated with immunoSEQ multiplex PCR, while TCRdb's copy carries only in-frame clones and drops some. Counted here are fewer than 100,000 clones, 87% occurring once; the ten biggest clones make up about 0.5%. Findings of the study overall: Partial responders receiving 0.1-3.0 mg/kg showed among the lowest clonal expansion.

Autoimmune disease history or systemic immunosuppression disqualified patients. The chain carries TRBV5-1 and TRBJ2-7, with D perhaps matching TRBD1 (5 bases). This specimen was CD4+ or CD8+ T cells sorted from blood, taken in a trial of the OX40 agonist ivuxolimab. The origin of this receptor is an adult with an advanced solid tumor such as melanoma, head and neck, liver or kidney cancer. CDR3: CASSLAGFVGEQYF. DNA for the CDR3: TGCGCCAGCAGCTTGGCAGGGTTCGTCGGCGAGCAGTACTTC.